This passage covers 2 T cell receptor beta chains from one sample sequenced in a study of beta chain features in type 1 diabetes. Overall study findings and caveats: There was a moderate but significant shortening of TCRB CDR3s in all four CD4+ subsets of Type 1 diabetes patients.

As every portion of the isolated RNA was reverse transcribed, the sequencing read expressed TCRB transcripts. The protocol was immunoSEQ multiplex PCR, while the TCRdb copy is restricted to in-frame clones and leaves out a portion. The repertoire holds roughly 730,000 clones, with 10% to 15% as singletons. These receptors are not linked to any known antigen. What was sequenced was naive CD4+ T cells from blood. The receptors stem from a man younger than 35 with type 1 diabetes.

This clone was counted a few times. In the same sample, other DNA sequences code for this CDR3. The chain carries TRBV5-1 and TRBJ1-1; 7 nucleotides line up with TRBD1. Germline V gene lookup returns CDR1 SGHRS and CDR2 YFSETQ. The CDR3 has 14 amino acids. V lost 4 bases and J lost 1; bases outside the gene matches: 4. The CDR3 here is CASSLGQENTEAFF. In DNA, the CDR3 is TGCGCCAGCAGCCTAGGACAGGAGAACACTGAAGCTTTCTTT.

This clone was counted only a few times. V usage is TRBV6-1 and J usage is TRBJ1-1; tentative D call: TRBD1 (5 bases). The CDR3 has 13 residues. Trimming pared 5 bases from V and 5 bases from J, leaving 12 bases between. CDR1 is MNHNS and CDR2 is SASEGT in the germline V gene. CDR3 coding DNA: TGTGCCAGCAGTACCCTAGGGGTGACTGAAGCTTTCTTT. The encoded protein is CASSTLGVTEAFF.